This record covers a single TCR beta chain. The antigen remains undetermined. The sample originates from a study of T-cell reconstitution after alpha-beta-depleted transplantation in children. Study-wide results and caveats: Fresh T-cell production supplied most of the T-cell counts and diversity seen one year after transplant. Approximately two months post-transplant, alpha-beta T cells reportedly originated from several hundred expanded graft clones. Surviving thymic progenitors and recipient T cells were the source of high TCRbeta diversity at day 60 in some patients.

Preparing the TCRbeta library involved the use of unique molecular identifiers. One entry per CDR3 protein, called by TCRdb with MiXCR from the PCR reads. Counted here are about 870,000 distinct CDR3 sequences, roughly 15% occurring once; the ten biggest clones make up roughly 5%. V lost 5 bases, J lost 7 bases, and 15 bases lay in between. This CDR3 comprises 14 residues. The germline V gene encodes CDR1 SGHVS and CDR2 FNYEAQ. The chain is built from TRBV7-6 and TRBJ1-3; TRBD1 might be the D (5 bases). The sample in question was PBMCs, mostly from graft donor cells, obtained 360 days after TCRalphabeta/CD19-depleted stem cell transplant. The sequence came from a male patient under 18 who had a stem cell transplant for acute lymphoblastic leukemia, so the T cells may come from the graft donor. DNA of the CDR3: TGTGCCAGCAGCGCCGGGGGACGGAGCAACACCATATATTTT. Residues: CASSAGGRSNTIYF.